Ten or more counts support the clone carrying this TCR beta chain. Its target is not known. This record belongs to a study of response to subunit inactivated influenza vaccine. The germline V and J ends were trimmed by 5 bases and 3 bases, with 12 bases remaining between them. CDR1 is KGHSH and CDR2 is LQKENI in the germline V gene. The CDR3 totals 14 residues. Notes on the study in general: Each seasonal influenza vaccination recruits few new T cells, the authors suggested.

TCRdb re-derived calls from the RT-PCR reads in MiXCR, one entry per CDR3 protein. This table holds 400,000 to 650,000 distinct CDR3 sequences, approximately 7.3% found once. This sample comprised PBMCs from blood, obtained less than 30 months after vaccination. The V gene is TRBV18, the J gene TRBJ2-3, with D perhaps matching TRBD2 (5 bases). The sequence was collected from a man aged 50-75 years who received an inactivated influenza vaccine. The CDR3 coding sequence is TGTGCCAGCTCAGCAGGATCGGGGACAGATACGCAGTATTTT. This translates into CASSAGSGTDTQYF. Based on the CDR3 plus reference TRBV18 and TRBJ2-3, the full variable domain is NAGVMQNPRHLVRRRGQEARLRCSPMKGHSHVYWYRQLPEEGLKFMVYLQKENIIDESGMPKERFSAEFPKEGPSILRIQQVVRGDSAAYFCASSAGSGTDTQYFGPGTRLTVL.